This T cell receptor beta chain was obtained from a study of blood T cells in healthy people across ages. Study-level points and caveats: Higher diversity, along with more naive CD4+ cells, distinguished long-lived donors from aged donors.

Alongside a J-beta primer mix, a sample-barcoded 5' primer served in a second PCR lasting about 7 to 11 cycles. No fewer than 3 million CDR3-containing paired-end reads came from each sample. TCRdb re-derived calls from the 5' RACE reads in MiXCR, one entry per CDR3 protein. Of some 790,000 distinct CDR3 sequences in the sample, more than 25% were seen once. In its sample, this clonotype was seen many times. What it binds is not known. Isolating PBMCs gave at least 6.5 million of these cells per sample. Trimming took 7 bases from V and 3 from J, leaving 16 bases between them. CDR1 is MNHNS and CDR2 is SASEGT in the germline V gene. The CDR3 runs to 14 residues.

Sample: blood. This clonotype was sampled from a woman aged 80 or older in good health. This sequence joins TRBV6-1 and TRBJ2-7; a possible D gene is TRBD1 (6 bases). DNA for the CDR3: TGTGCCAGCACCGCGGACAGTAATTACTACGAGCAGTACTTC. It specifies CASTADSNYYEQYF.